This T cell receptor (beta chain) was found in a study of blood T cell repertoires in COVID-19. Germline loops: CDR1 KGHSH, CDR2 LQKENI. The CDR3 has 16 residues. V lost 1 base, J lost 4 bases, and 5 bases stayed unmatched. Participant-reported clinical history was the basis for cohort assignment. Some clones are missing from TCRdb's copy, which holds only in-frame ones; the method was immunoSEQ multiplex PCR. The table records 310,000 or so clones, roughly 87% of them present only once. The source is a young woman who had recovered from COVID-19. The sample was PBMCs or T cells enriched from blood (not recorded which). The chain employs TRBV18 and TRBJ1-2; TRBD1 matches at 11 bases. The CDR3 spells CASSPRGTGGGYGYTF. Here the CDR3 DNA reads TGTGCCAGCTCACCACGCGGGACAGGGGGAGGCTATGGCTACACCTTC. Looking up the rest from reference TRBV18 and TRBJ1-2 gives the full variable domain: NAGVMQNPRHLVRRRGQEARLRCSPMKGHSHVYWYRQLPEEGLKFMVYLQKENIIDESGMPKERFSAEFPKEGPSILRIQQVVRGDSAAYFCASSPRGTGGGYGYTFGSGTRLTVV.